This entry describes one T cell receptor beta chain. The sample is drawn from a study of blood T cell repertoires in COVID-19. The ends were cut back, 3 bases at V and 4 bases at J, with 20 bases in the middle. Germline V lookup: CDR1 SGDLS, CDR2 YYNGEE. The CDR3 runs 16 residues. As originally analysed: It was from reference gene primer amplification that nucleated cell counts were estimated. Measured with immunoSEQ multiplex PCR; TCRdb has only the in-frame clones, and not every one. The V and J calls and clone size are taken from that table; D and trimming were inferred from the DNA. Among some 140,000 clones, around 80% were seen once, and the ten largest hold approximately 3.5%.

Source material: peripheral blood. The J gene is TRBJ2-7, the V gene TRBV9; a possible D gene is TRBD1 (6 bases). This sequence originates from a man aged 55 to 70 with acute or convalescent COVID-19. The CDR3 region is CASSGGPRAPRYEQYF. In nucleotides, the CDR3 is TGTGCCAGCAGCGGGGGGCCCAGGGCGCCGCGTTACGAGCAGTACTTC. Filled out from reference TRBV9 and TRBJ2-7, the complete variable domain reads DSGVTQTPKHLITATGQRVTLRCSPRSGDLSVYWYQQSLDQGLQFLIQYYNGEERAKGNILERFSAQQFPDLHSELNLSSLELGDSALYFCASSGGPRAPRYEQYFGPGTRLTVT.